This T cell receptor (beta chain) was recorded in a study of T-cell reconstitution after alpha-beta-depleted transplantation in children. Points from the study as a whole: For some patients, TCRbeta diversity was high at day 60 because of recipient T cells and thymic progenitors that survived. Fresh T-cell production supplied most of the T-cell counts and diversity seen one year after transplant. The study reportedly traced alpha-beta T cells about two months after transplant to several hundred expanded graft clones.

This CDR3 has 15 residues. CDR1 and CDR2 (germline): SGHAT, FQNNGV. V was clipped by 5 bases and J by 5 bases, with 19 bases between them. This clonotype was seen ten or more times. Antigen: not known. TCRbeta library preparation incorporated unique molecular identifiers. TCRdb passed the PCR reads through MiXCR, listing each CDR3 protein once. Of 400,000 to 550,000 distinct CDR3 sequences listed, under 12% were seen once; the top ten hold around 2.2%. The sequencing here drew on PBMCs, taken before TCRalphabeta/CD19-depleted stem cell transplant. This TCR came from a child aged 2-15 years with inherited bone marrow failure, due to receive a stem cell transplant. The chain links TRBV11-2 to TRBJ2-7, with D possibly matching TRBD2 (5 bases). CDR3 DNA: TGTGCCAGCAGCGGGCGGATGTCACTAGGGAACGAGCAGTACTTC. It codes for CASSGRMSLGNEQYF. The full variable domain, in which reference TRBV11-2 and TRBJ2-7 provide the parts outside the CDR3, is EAGVAQSPRYKIIEKRQSVAFWCNPISGHATLYWYQQILGQGPKLLIQFQNNGVVDDSQLPKDRFSAERLKGVDSTLKIQPAKLEDSAVYLCASSGRMSLGNEQYFGPGTRLTVT.